Each of the 21 T cell receptor beta chains below was sequenced from the same sample in a study of T cells in Graves' hyperthyroidism and ophthalmopathy. Amplified TCR beta CDR3 regions came from RNA transcripts. RT-PCR in the first round (using the HTBI primer set) targeted the TCR CDR3. TCRdb reprocessed the multiplex PCR reads via MiXCR and lists one record per CDR3 protein. The sample records about 360,000 distinct CDR3 sequences, approximately 13% being singletons. The sample comprised blood. These receptors were taken from a young woman with Graves' hyperthyroidism.

This clonotype has just a few counts. The chain couples TRBV19 to TRBJ2-7; 7 positions match TRBD1. Germline V CDR1 and CDR2: LNHDA, SQIVND (reference sequence). V lost 3 bases and J lost 0; bases outside the gene matches: 5. The CDR3 sequence is 15 residues long. For the CDR3, the DNA is TGTGCCAGTAGTATCCCCCGACAGGGCTCCTACGAGCAGTACTTC. Its translation: CASSIPRQGSYEQYF.

A few counts support this clonotype. This chain uses TRBV4-1 with TRBJ2-5; 7 bases are a match to TRBD1. Germline lookup yields CDR1 MGHRA and CDR2 YSYEKL. With 4 bases clipped from V and 5 bases from J, the junction kept 13 bases outside the gene matches. The CDR3 has 16 residues. In DNA, the CDR3 is TGCGCCAGCAGCCCGATCCCCCCAGGGGGTGGGGAGACCCAGTACTTC. This gives the protein CASSPIPPGGGETQYF.

This chain uses TRBV4-1 with TRBJ2-2, with D maybe TRBD1 (6 bases). This CDR3 spans 14 amino acids. V was shortened by 3 bases and J by 6 bases, with 11 bases between the two germline ends. Germline-derived CDR1 and CDR2 are MGHRA and YSYEKL. The CDR3 reads CASSQGALAGELFF. The CDR3 nucleotides read TGCGCCAGCAGCCAGGGGGCCTTAGCCGGGGAGCTGTTTTTT.

This clonotype was counted at least ten times. CDR3 loop: CSASPGRTDGEQYF. The CDR3 nucleotides are TGCAGTGCCTCACCAGGCAGGACGGACGGGGAGCAGTACTTC. The V and J genes are TRBV20-1 and TRBJ2-7; unclear D gene. Trimming took 6 bases from V and 7 from J, leaving 22 bases between them. Germline V gene lookup returns CDR1 DFQATT and CDR2 SNEGSKA (reference sequence). This CDR3 region has 14 residues.

This clonotype showed up many times. The J gene is TRBJ1-1, the V gene TRBV28; D perhaps matches TRBD1 (6 bases). V lost 6 bases to trimming and J lost 5 bases, with 19 bases between them. Germline V lookup: CDR1 MDHEN, CDR2 SYDVKM. This CDR3 has 15 residues. The CDR3 region is CASRGTGGMGTEAFF. Here the CDR3 DNA reads TGTGCCAGCAGGGGGACCGGGGGCATGGGTACTGAAGCTTTCTTT.

The chain employs TRBV4-1 and TRBJ2-3; 9 bases match TRBD1. The CDR3 is 16 amino acids. With V trimmed by 7 bases and J by 0 bases, 8 bases remained unmatched. Germline lookup yields CDR1 MGHRA and CDR2 YSYEKL. The CDR3 region is CASKPGQGTSTDTQYF. Written as DNA, the CDR3 is TGCGCCAGCAAGCCCGGACAGGGGACAAGCACAGATACGCAGTATTTT.

This clonotype was observed at least ten times. The chain is built from TRBV28 and TRBJ1-3; D is uncertain. The length of the CDR3 is 15 residues. Germline V gene lookup returns CDR1 MDHEN and CDR2 SYDVKM. The V and J ends lost 3 bases and 0 bases respectively, with 9 bases between them. In DNA form, the CDR3 reads TGTGCCAGCAGTTTGGGCACACACTCTGGAAACACCATATATTTT. Protein sequence: CASSLGTHSGNTIYF. Together with reference TRBV28 and TRBJ1-3, the CDR3 gives the full variable domain: DVKVTQSSRYLVKRTGEKVFLECVQDMDHENMFWYRQDPGLGLRLIYFSYDVKMKEKGDIPEGYSVSREKKERFSLILESASTNQTSMYLCASSLGTHSGNTIYFGEGSWLTVV.

This clonotype was seen many times. The V gene is TRBV18, the J gene TRBJ2-1, with D tentatively TRBD2 (7 bases). This CDR3 has 15 residues. Germline lookup yields CDR1 KGHSH and CDR2 LQKENI. The ends were cut back, 4 bases at V and 7 bases at J, with 17 bases in the middle. The CDR3 reads CASSREGGAGNEQFF. CDR3 bases: TGTGCCAGCTCACGTGAAGGGGGGGCCGGAAATGAGCAGTTCTTC.

There are many counts of this clonotype. CDR3 in DNA: TGCAGTGCTAGTTTCGCGAGGGCTTACCAAGAGACCCAGTACTTC. Protein sequence: CSASFARAYQETQYF. J is TRBJ2-5 and V is TRBV20-1, with a possible D match to TRBD2 (5 bases). The CDR3 is made up of 15 amino acids. V lost 3 bases and J 0 bases, leaving 14 bases between the germline ends. The germline V gene has CDR1 DFQATT and CDR2 SNEGSKA (reference sequence).

This clonotype was recorded a few times. V gene TRBV7-6 combines with J gene TRBJ2-1; a possible D gene is TRBD2 (5 bases). The CDR3 loop spans 13 amino acids. V gave up 6 bases and J gave up 3 bases, with 9 bases separating them. Germline assignment: CDR1 SGHVS and CDR2 FNYEAQ. CDR3: CASRDGIYNEQFF. The CDR3 bases are TGTGCCAGCAGGGACGGGATCTACAATGAGCAGTTCTTC.

This clonotype was detected many times. This chain joins TRBV11-2 and TRBJ1-1, with no clear D. Between the trimmed V and J ends, which lost 0 bases and 5 bases, there was a span of 10 bases. CDR3 length: 14 amino acids. Germline-derived CDR1 and CDR2 are SGHAT and FQNNGV. CDR3 amino acids: CASSLDLPGTEAFF. The DNA for the CDR3 is TGTGCCAGCAGCTTAGATTTACCTGGAACTGAAGCTTTCTTT.

This clonotype was found a few times. The CDR3 sequence is CASSMGRDRYEQYF. DNA of the CDR3: TGTGCCAGTAGTATGGGACGGGATCGCTACGAGCAGTACTTC. The chain couples TRBV19 to TRBJ2-7; tentatively, D is TRBD1 or TRBD2 (5 bases each). Germline lookup yields CDR1 LNHDA and CDR2 SQIVND (reference sequence). This CDR3 region has 14 residues. The V gene lost 3 bases and the J gene lost 3 bases, with 12 bases spanning the gap.

This clonotype has at least ten counts. The chain joins TRBV7-9 to TRBJ2-7; 7 bases fit TRBD1. CDR1 and CDR2 from the germline V gene are SEHNR and FQNEAQ (reference sequence). Trimming cost V 5 bases and J 0 bases; bases outside gene matches: 7. The CDR3 covers 15 residues. The DNA of the CDR3 is TGTGCCAGCAGCGGCCGACAGGGTGGCTCCTACGAGCAGTACTTC. Its protein product is CASSGRQGGSYEQYF.

A word on this clonotype: A much more abundant neighbour one base away suggests this may be a read error. The chain couples TRBV6-2 or TRBV6-3 to TRBJ2-3; maybe TRBD1 (5 bases). Germline V gene sequence: CDR1 MNHEY, CDR2 SVGEGT. Trimming took off 0 bases at V and 10 bases at J, with 20 bases between the two ends. This CDR3 has 16 amino acids. DNA for the CDR3: TGTGCCAGCAGTTACTCCGAGGCAGGGATTGTCGATGCGCAGTATTTT. This encodes CASSYSEAGIVDAQYF.

The sample holds many counts of this clonotype. One end of the junction does not line up with germline, which may come from a read error. The chain carries TRBV6-1 and TRBJ1-1; no clear D. Germline lookup yields CDR1 MNHNS and CDR2 SASEGT. The CDR3 totals 15 residues. CDR3 region: CASSQLSGRNAEAFF. The CDR3 coding sequence is TGTGCCAGCAGTCAGCTTTCGGGGAGGAACGCTGAAGCTTTCTTT.

This clonotype was seen more than once but under ten times. The V gene is TRBV13, the J gene TRBJ1-3; 8 bases line up with TRBD1. CDR3 length: 15 residues. From germline, CDR1 is PRHDT and CDR2 FYEKMQ (reference sequence). Trimming cost V 6 bases and J 8 bases; bases outside gene matches: 12. CDR3 region: CASSNPPGGVDTIYF. CDR3 in DNA: TGTGCCAGCAGTAACCCCCCAGGGGGCGTCGACACCATATATTTT.

This clonotype has a count of ten or more. This chain uses TRBV6-1 with TRBJ2-7; D gene unclear. CDR1 and CDR2 (germline): MNHNS, SASEGT. V was pared by 6 bases and J by 5 bases, with 11 bases between. CDR3 length: 12 residues. CDR3 nucleotides: TGTGCCAGCAGCTATGGGAATGACGAGCAGTACTTC. It codes for CASSYGNDEQYF.

As concerns this clonotype: Given a much more abundant clone one base away, this may be a read error. The CDR3 reads CASRLTGIRETQYF. CDR3 nucleotide sequence: TGTGCCAGCAGATTGACAGGGATTAGGGAGACCCAGTACTTC. J is TRBJ2-5 and V is TRBV12-3 or TRBV12-4, with TRBD1 matching 7 bases. Trimming removed 6 bases from V and 5 bases from J; junction bases left unmatched: 9. This CDR3 has 14 amino acids.

The chain recombines TRBV5-6 with TRBJ1-1; maybe TRBD1 (6 bases). Per germline, CDR1 SGHDT and CDR2 YYEEEE. V dropped 2 bases and J dropped 4 bases, with 12 bases sitting between them. The CDR3 contains 14 residues. The DNA of the CDR3 is TGTGCCAGCAGCTTCTGGACAGCGATCACTGAAGCTTTCTTT. Amino acids: CASSFWTAITEAFF.

The chain employs TRBV4-1 and TRBJ2-3; 13 nucleotides line up with TRBD2. CDR3 length equals 18 residues. J lost 0 bases, V lost 1 base, and 4 bases had no gene match. The germline CDR1 and CDR2 sequences are MGHRA and YSYEKL. This CDR3 is CASSQGLAGGLSTDTQYF. The CDR3 DNA sequence: TGCGCCAGCAGCCAAGGACTAGCGGGGGGACTCAGCACAGATACGCAGTATTTT.

This chain uses TRBV24-1 with TRBJ2-3; 8 bases match TRBD1. The germline V gene has CDR1 KGHDR and CDR2 SFDVKD. The V segment lost 1 base and the J segment 1 base; nucleotides outside the gene matches: 3. The CDR3 loop spans 16 amino acids. Here the CDR3 reads CATSDFAGGGTDTQYF. In nucleotides, the CDR3 is TGTGCCACCAGTGATTTTGCAGGGGGCGGCACAGATACGCAGTATTTT.